This TCR beta chain was recorded in a study of cytomegalovirus exposure and HLA in healthy donors. Study-wide findings and caveats: The authors listed 150 to 200 TCR beta chains as cytomegalovirus-associated. One variant, a missense change in DCLRE1C, was linked in a later analysis to TCR beta V- and J-gene trimming.

As for this clone: Its antigen is not known.

The ends lost 0 bases at V and 3 bases at J; junction bases unmatched: 5. The CDR3 contains 15 residues. Germline V gene data show CDR1 as LGHNA and CDR2 as YNFKEQ. Amplification used 60 Vbeta primers and 13 Jbeta primers. Assay used: immunoSEQ multiplex PCR; TCRdb lists only in-frame clones, some missing. The table lists around 150,000 clones, about 80% of them singletons. This receptor was identified in a woman in her thirties in good health and CMV-seronegative. The chain is built from TRBV4-2 and TRBJ2-7, with TRBD1 matching over 7 bases. Sequenced: PBMCs. CDR3 sequence reads: CASSQDQQGRYEQYF. For the CDR3, the DNA is TGTGCCAGCAGCCAAGATCAACAGGGGCGCTACGAGCAGTACTTC.